The 4 T cell receptor beta chains below come from one sample, sequenced in a study of human T cells and chemical hapten exposure. Described time point: patch test 3, about 24 weeks after DPC sensitization. Described treatment: therapeutic diphenylcyclopropenone sensitization with weekly scalp DPC. TCRdb re-called the RACE reads through MiXCR, storing one row per CDR3 protein. In the table there are roughly 150,000 distinct CDR3 sequences, roughly 25% of which are singletons. The sample consisted of whole blood, taken in connection with sensitization to the hapten diphenylcyclopropenone (DPC). Source of these receptors: a woman under 30 with alopecia areata. Some clones in this sample may be carry-over from other donors' samples.

The chain is built from TRBV29-1 and TRBJ2-2; D gene uncertain. The CDR3 runs to 13 residues. The V end lost 7 bases, the J end lost 6 bases, and 15 bases lay between the germline ends. Looked up from germline, CDR1 is SQVTM and CDR2 is ANQGSEA. CDR3 nucleotide sequence: TGCAGCGCGGGCTCTCGTGGATCCGGGGAGCTGTTTTTT. Protein: CSAGSRGSGELFF.

The V and J genes are TRBV3-1 and TRBJ1-1; no clear D. V was pared by 8 bases and J by 8 bases, with 12 bases between. The CDR3 spans 11 residues. CDR1 is LGHDT, CDR2 YNNKEL, per germline (reference sequence). As DNA, the CDR3 is TGTGCCAGCGCCCGGGGAGCCGAAGCTTTCTTT. Translation gives CASARGAEAFF.

The V and J genes are TRBV6-2 or TRBV6-3 and TRBJ2-1; D possibly uses TRBD1 or TRBD2 (5 bases each). The CDR3 consists of 16 residues. V was shortened by 2 bases and J by 4 bases, with 15 bases between the two germline ends. Germline V lookup: CDR1 MNHEY, CDR2 SVGEGT. CDR3 sequence: CASSYGGRSEYNEQFF. The CDR3 DNA follows: TGTGCCAGCAGTTACGGGGGAAGGAGCGAGTACAATGAGCAGTTCTTC.

The chain recombines TRBV10-3 with TRBJ2-5; D ambiguous. CDR1 is ENHRY and CDR2 is SYGVKD in the germline V gene. CDR3 length: 12 amino acids. Trimming removed 2 bases at V and 5 bases at J, with 6 bases between. The CDR3 loop is CAISELPETQYF. The CDR3 DNA follows: TGTGCCATCAGTGAGCTCCCGGAGACCCAGTACTTC.